This TCR beta chain was identified during a study of cytomegalovirus exposure and HLA in healthy donors. Findings and caveats of the study: A previous analysis found most TCR beta V segments productive roughly 90% or roughly 30% of the time. Relative to equally common others, HLA-associated TCR beta chains showed greater clonal expansion in a later analysis.

Many counts were recorded for this clone. What it binds is not known. This CDR3 is built from 13 residues. V dropped 1 base and J dropped 8 bases, with 9 bases sitting between them. CDR1 and CDR2 (germline): SEHNR, FQNEAQ (reference sequence). The PCR contained 60 Vbeta and 13 Jbeta primers. The method was immunoSEQ multiplex PCR; TCRdb's version includes in-frame clones alone and lacks a portion of them. This table holds approximately 170,000 clones, around 81% found once. The sample was PBMCs. The rearrangement links TRBV7-9 to TRBJ1-5, with TRBD1 as a possible D gene (5 bases). This TCR was sampled from a woman younger than 45 in good health and CMV-seropositive. The CDR3 DNA is TGTGCCAGCAGCTTAGGACAGCGGGAGCCCCAGCATTTT. Its translation: CASSLGQREPQHF. The entire variable domain, with the rest obtained from reference TRBV7-9 and TRBJ1-5, is as follows: DTGVSQNPRHKITKRGQNVTFRCDPISEHNRLYWYRQTLGQGPEFLTYFQNEAQLEKSRLLSDRFSAERPKGSFSTLEIQRTEQGDSAMYLCASSLGQREPQHFGDGTRLSIL.